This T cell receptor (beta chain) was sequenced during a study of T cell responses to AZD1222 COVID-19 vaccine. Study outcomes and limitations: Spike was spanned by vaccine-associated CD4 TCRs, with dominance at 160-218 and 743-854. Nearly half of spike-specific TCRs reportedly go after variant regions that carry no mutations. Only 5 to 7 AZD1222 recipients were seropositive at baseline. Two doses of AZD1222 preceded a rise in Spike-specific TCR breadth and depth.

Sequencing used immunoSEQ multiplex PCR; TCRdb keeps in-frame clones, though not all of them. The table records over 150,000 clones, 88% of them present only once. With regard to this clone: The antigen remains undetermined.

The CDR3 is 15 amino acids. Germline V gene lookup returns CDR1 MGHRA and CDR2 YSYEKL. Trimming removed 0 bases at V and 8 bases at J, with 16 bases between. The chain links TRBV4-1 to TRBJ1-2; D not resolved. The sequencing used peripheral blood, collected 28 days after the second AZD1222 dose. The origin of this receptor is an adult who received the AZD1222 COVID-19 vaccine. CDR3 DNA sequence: TGCGCCAGCAGCCAAGATCCCGGGCCCTCGGGGGGCTACACCTTC. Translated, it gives CASSQDPGPSGGYTF.